The entry that follows covers one T cell receptor beta chain sequence. Its cognate antigen is unknown. The source of the sample is a study of cytomegalovirus exposure and HLA in healthy donors. Findings and limits, study-wide: Sequencing likely generated an artifact that appeared as a cluster of highly shared sequence variants. Confirmation in vitro established that a few CMV-associated chains were specific for CMV antigens. V segments that were indistinguishable, TRBV6-2 and TRBV6-3 among them, were omitted from analysis.

CDR1 and CDR2 (germline): SGHRS, YFSETQ. The CDR3 loop spans 16 amino acids. V was clipped by 2 bases and J by 7 bases; unmatched bases: 15. Vbeta (60) and Jbeta (13) primers were used in the PCR. The repertoire was sequenced with immunoSEQ multiplex PCR; TCRdb's copy has only in-frame clones and lacks some. Of 150,000 or so clones listed, 75% to 85% were seen once; the top ten hold less than 1%. The chain links TRBV5-1 to TRBJ2-7, with 7 bases lining up with TRBD1. The sequencing input was PBMCs. The receptor was derived from a female donor in good health and CMV-seronegative. The CDR3 DNA is TGCGCCAGCAGCTTTGACAGGGCAATTATCGTGCATGAGCAGTACTTC. It is translated as CASSFDRAIIVHEQYF.